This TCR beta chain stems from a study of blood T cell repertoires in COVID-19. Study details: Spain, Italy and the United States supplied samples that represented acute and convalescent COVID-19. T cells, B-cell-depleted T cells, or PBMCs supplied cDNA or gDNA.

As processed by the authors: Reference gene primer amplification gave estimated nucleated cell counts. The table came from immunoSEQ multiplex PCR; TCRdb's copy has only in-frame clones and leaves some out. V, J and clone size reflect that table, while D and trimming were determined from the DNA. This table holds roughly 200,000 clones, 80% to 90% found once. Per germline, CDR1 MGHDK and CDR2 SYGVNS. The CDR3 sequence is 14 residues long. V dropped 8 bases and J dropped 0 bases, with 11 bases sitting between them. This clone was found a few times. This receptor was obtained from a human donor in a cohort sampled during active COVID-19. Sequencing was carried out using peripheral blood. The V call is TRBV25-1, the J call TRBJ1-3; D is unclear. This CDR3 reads CASSSGISGNTIYF. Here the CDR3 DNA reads TGTGCCAGCTCCTCCGGGATCTCTGGAAACACCATATATTTT.